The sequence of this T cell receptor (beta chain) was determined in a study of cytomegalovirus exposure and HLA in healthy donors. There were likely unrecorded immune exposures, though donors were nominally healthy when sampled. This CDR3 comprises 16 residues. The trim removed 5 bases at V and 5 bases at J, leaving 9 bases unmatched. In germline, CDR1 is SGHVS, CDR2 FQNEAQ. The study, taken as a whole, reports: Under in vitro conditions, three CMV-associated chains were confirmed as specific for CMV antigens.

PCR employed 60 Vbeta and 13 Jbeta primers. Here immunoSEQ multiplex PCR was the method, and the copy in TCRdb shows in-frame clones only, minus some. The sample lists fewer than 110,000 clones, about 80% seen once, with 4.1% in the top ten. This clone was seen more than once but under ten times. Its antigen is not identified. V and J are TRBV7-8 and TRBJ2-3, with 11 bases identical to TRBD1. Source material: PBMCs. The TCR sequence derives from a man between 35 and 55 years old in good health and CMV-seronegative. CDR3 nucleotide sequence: TGTGCCAGCAGCGCCAGGACAGGGGGCGCGGTAGATACGCAGTATTTT. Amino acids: CASSARTGGAVDTQYF. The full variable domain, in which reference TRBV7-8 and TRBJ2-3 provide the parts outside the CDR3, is GAGVSQSPRYKVAKRGQDVALRCDPISGHVSLFWYQQALGQGPEFLTYFQNEAQLDKSGLPSDRFFAERPEGSVSTLKIQRTQQEDSAVYLCASSARTGGAVDTQYFGPGTRLTVL.